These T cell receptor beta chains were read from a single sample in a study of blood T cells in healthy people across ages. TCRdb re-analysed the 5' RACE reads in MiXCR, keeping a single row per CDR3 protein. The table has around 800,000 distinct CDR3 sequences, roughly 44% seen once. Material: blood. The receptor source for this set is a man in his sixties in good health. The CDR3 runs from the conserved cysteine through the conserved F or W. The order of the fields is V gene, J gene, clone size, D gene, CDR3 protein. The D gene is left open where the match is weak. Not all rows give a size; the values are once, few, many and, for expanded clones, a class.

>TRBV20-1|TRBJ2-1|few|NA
CSARTNEQFF
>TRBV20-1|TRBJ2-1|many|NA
CSARGVQAYNEQFF
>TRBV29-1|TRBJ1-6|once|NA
CSAAGTPGSPLHF
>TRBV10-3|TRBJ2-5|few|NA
CAISGGSQETQYF
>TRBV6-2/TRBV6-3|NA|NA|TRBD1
CASRRTGAHNEQYF
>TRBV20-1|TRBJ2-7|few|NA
CSARDSGQGSSYEQYF
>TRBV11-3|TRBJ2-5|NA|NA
CASSLEGYGQETQYF
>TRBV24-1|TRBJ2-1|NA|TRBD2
CATSDPGTSGYNEQFF
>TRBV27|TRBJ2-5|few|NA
CASSLIGPPRETQYF
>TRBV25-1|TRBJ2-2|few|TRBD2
CASNPGLAGEIKNTGELFF
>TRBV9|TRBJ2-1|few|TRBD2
CASSVDGGVYNEQFF
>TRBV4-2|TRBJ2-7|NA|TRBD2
CACSQDIAGGTYEQYF
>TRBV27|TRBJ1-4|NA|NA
CASSKNRDNEKLFF
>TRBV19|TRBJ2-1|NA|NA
CASSIDRADEQFF
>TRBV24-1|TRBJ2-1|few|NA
CATSPGQGSHEQFF
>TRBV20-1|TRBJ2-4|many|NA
CSAFLDIAKNIQYF
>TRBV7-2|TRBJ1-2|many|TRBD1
CASSLGQRSDGYTF
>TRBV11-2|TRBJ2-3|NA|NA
CASSLATSASTDTQYF
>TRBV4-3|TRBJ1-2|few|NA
CASSQDRGPYGYTF
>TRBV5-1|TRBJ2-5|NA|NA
CASSLSRVFQETQYF
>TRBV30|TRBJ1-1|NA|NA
CAWEPGLGGTETFF
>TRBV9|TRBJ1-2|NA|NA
CASCGTDYGYTF
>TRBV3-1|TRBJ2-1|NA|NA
CASSTTTSEQFF
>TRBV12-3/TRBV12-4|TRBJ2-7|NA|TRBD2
CASSPEGGLARYEQYF
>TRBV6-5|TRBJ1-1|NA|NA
CASRSGSMNTEAFF
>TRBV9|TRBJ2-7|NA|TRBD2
CASSPQPGLDRGEQYF
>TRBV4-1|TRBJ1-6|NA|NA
CTSSQFSITGPNSPLHF
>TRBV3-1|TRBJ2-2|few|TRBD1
CASSQGGQVVTGELFF
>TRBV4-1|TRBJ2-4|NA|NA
CASSQGPAVGGNIQYF
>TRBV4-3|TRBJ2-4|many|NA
CASSPELVDIQYF
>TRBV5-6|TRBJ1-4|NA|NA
CASSLGVREKLFF
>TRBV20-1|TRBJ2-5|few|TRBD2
CSASREAGQGTQYF
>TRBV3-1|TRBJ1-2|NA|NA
CASSQGERGSYTF
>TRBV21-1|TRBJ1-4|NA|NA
CASSLNVGPPTNEKLFF
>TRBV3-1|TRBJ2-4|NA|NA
CASSQNAGDPNIQYF
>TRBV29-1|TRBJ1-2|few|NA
CSAGTHYGYTF